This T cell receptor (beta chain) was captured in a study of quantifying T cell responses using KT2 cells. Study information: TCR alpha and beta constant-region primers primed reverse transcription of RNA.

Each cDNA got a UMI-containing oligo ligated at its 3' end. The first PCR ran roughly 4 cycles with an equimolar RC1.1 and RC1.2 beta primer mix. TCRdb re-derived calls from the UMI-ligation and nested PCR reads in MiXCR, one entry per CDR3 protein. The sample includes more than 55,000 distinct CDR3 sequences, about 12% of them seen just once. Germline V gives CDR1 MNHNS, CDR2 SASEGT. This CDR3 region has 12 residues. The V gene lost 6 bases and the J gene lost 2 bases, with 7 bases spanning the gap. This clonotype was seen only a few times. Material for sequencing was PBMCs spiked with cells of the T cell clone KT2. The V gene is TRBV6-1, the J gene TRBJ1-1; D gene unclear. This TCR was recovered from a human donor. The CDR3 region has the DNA TGTGCCAGCAGGGACGGAAACACTGAAGCTTTCTTT. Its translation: CASRDGNTEAFF.